This T cell receptor (beta chain) is from a study of T cells after yellow fever vaccination. The V segment lost 2 bases and the J segment 5 bases; nucleotides outside the gene matches: 7. The V gene's germline CDR1 is DFQATT and CDR2 SNEGSKA (reference sequence). This CDR3 is built from 14 residues. Using its own MiXCR run on the 5' RACE reads, TCRdb lists one record per CDR3 protein. The sample has around 120,000 distinct CDR3 sequences; 7.2% are singletons. This clonotype has at least ten counts. The specimen was CD4+ T cells sorted from PBMCs, collected about 41 days after the first yellow fever vaccination. This chain joins TRBV20-1 and TRBJ2-5; 8 positions match TRBD2. This TCR was recovered from a man between 18 and 29 years old who received the YFV17D yellow fever vaccine. The CDR3 loop is CSARLAGLDETQYF. CDR3 sequence (DNA): TGCAGTGCTAGACTAGCGGGTTTAGATGAGACCCAGTACTTC.